This T cell receptor beta chain was obtained from a study of blood T cell repertoires in COVID-19. Cohort 3 donors counted as recovered after two negative PCRs, clearance, or resolved symptoms. TCRdb keeps only in-frame clones here, not all; method: immunoSEQ multiplex PCR. The table has roughly 180,000 clones, less than 85% seen once. Material for sequencing was PBMCs or T cells enriched from blood (not recorded which). The receptor's source is a woman aged 50 to 65 who had recovered from COVID-19.

CDR3: CASSLSSTEAFF. The CDR3, as DNA: TGTGCCAGCAGCTTATCGTCCACTGAAGCTTTCTTT. The genes are TRBV11-2 and TRBJ1-1; unclear D gene. This CDR3 comprises 12 residues. CDR1 SGHAT and CDR2 FQNNGV come from the germline V gene. Deletions cut 2 bases from V and 4 bases from J, with 5 bases between.